The clone carrying this T cell receptor (beta chain) was counted once. These data come from a study of T cell responses to AZD1222 COVID-19 vaccine. This CDR3 has 12 amino acids. V was cut by 1 base and J by 7 bases, with 10 bases left in between. Germline lookup yields CDR1 SQVTM and CDR2 ANQGSEA. Sequenced by immunoSEQ multiplex PCR; TCRdb stores in-frame clones only, minus some. The data contain about 130,000 clones, about 87% of them singletons. This chain connects TRBV29-1 to TRBJ1-1; unclear D gene. Source: peripheral blood, taken on day 0 of AZD1222 vaccination. The source of this sequence is an adult in good health. The chain's CDR3 is CSVEVGRREAFF. Written as DNA, the CDR3 is TGCAGCGTTGAAGTAGGGAGACGTGAAGCTTTCTTT.